The T cell receptor beta chain under discussion was sequenced for a study of beta chain features in type 1 diabetes. Germline CDR1 is LNHDA and CDR2 is SQIVND (reference sequence). This CDR3 has 16 amino acids. Deletions cut 5 bases from V and 6 bases from J, with 22 bases between. A few counts support this clone. The sequenced template was cDNA made from the entire isolated RNA. Measured with immunoSEQ multiplex PCR; TCRdb has only the in-frame clones, and not every one. The data show fewer than 900,000 clones, about a sixth seen once. This sequence joins TRBV19 and TRBJ1-2; D is undetermined. Sequenced material: naive CD4+ T cells from blood. The source of this sequence is a woman under 30 in good health. The CDR3 DNA reads TGTGCCAGTAGTCCCTGGACGGTACTTACGGACCATGGCTACACCTTC. Protein product: CASSPWTVLTDHGYTF.